This passage covers 2 T cell receptor beta chains from one sample sequenced in a study of cytomegalovirus exposure and HLA in healthy donors. 60 Vbeta and 13 Jbeta primers were used in PCR. Measured with immunoSEQ multiplex PCR; TCRdb has only the in-frame clones, and not every one. There are more than 85,000 clones in the sample; less than 70% occur only once, and roughly 5.3% lies in the top ten. The sequencing input was PBMCs. Receptors were obtained from a woman between 65 and 79 years old in good health and CMV-seropositive.

This rearrangement joins TRBV6-4 to TRBJ1-2; TRBD1 matches 8 bases. V lost 2 bases, J lost 4 bases, and 6 bases stayed unmatched. The CDR3 spans 15 residues. CDR1 and CDR2 (germline): MRHNA, SNTAGT. The CDR3 nucleotides are TGTGCCAGCAGTGACAGGACAGGGAGGTCCTATGGCTACACCTTC. Translating gives CASSDRTGRSYGYTF.

The chain employs TRBV6-1 and TRBJ1-2; possible D gene TRBD1, 5 bases. V was cut by 10 bases and J by 8 bases, with 23 bases left in between. The CDR3 covers 14 residues. Germline V gene lookup returns CDR1 MNHNS and CDR2 SASEGT. In DNA, the CDR3 is TGTGCCACCACCGGGACTGCCTCCTCTGGGGGCTACACCTTC. Protein product: CATTGTASSGGYTF.